The 4 T cell receptor beta chains below come from one sample, sequenced in a study of T-cell memory formation after mild COVID-19. Each CDR3 protein gets one entry after TCRdb re-called the 5' RACE reads with MiXCR. The sample includes 430,000 or so distinct CDR3 sequences, 20% to 30% of them seen just once. The specimen was PBMCs or a T cell subset sorted from them (not recorded which). All receptors derive from an adult woman who had mild COVID-19 (a few samples of this study predate the infection). Cell type and time point are not known.

The genes are TRBV12-3 or TRBV12-4 and TRBJ2-7, with D possibly being TRBD1 or TRBD2 (5 bases each). The CDR3 totals 14 residues. V lost 1 base and J lost 3, with 10 bases in between. The CDR3 loop reads CASSLGAGSYEQYF. For the CDR3, the DNA is TGTGCCAGCAGTTTAGGGGCAGGGAGCTACGAGCAGTACTTC.

The V and J genes are TRBV4-3 and TRBJ2-7; either TRBD1 or TRBD2 may fit D (5 bases each). Deletions cut 3 bases from V and 2 bases from J, with 11 bases between. The CDR3 has 14 amino acids. The V gene's germline CDR1 is LGHNA and CDR2 YSLEER. The CDR3 loop is CASSQYGGAYEQYF. As DNA, the CDR3 is TGCGCCAGCAGCCAGTATGGGGGAGCCTACGAGCAGTACTTC.

In its sample, this clonotype was seen many times. V usage is TRBV12-3 or TRBV12-4 and J usage is TRBJ2-7; tentative D call: TRBD2 (5 bases). This CDR3 comprises 14 residues. The germline V and J ends were trimmed by 3 bases and 0 bases, with 9 bases remaining between them. CDR3 region: CASSFSGNSYEQYF. DNA for the CDR3: TGTGCCAGCAGTTTTTCGGGAAACTCCTACGAGCAGTACTTC.

This chain uses TRBV2 with TRBJ1-4; D is perhaps TRBD1 (6 bases). With 2 bases removed from V and 7 bases from J, the gap between germline ends came to 17 bases. CDR3 size: 16 residues. Germline CDR1 reads SNHLY; CDR2 reads FYNNEI. The CDR3 DNA is TGTGCCAGCAGTGAATCAGCGCCAGGGGTTGTTGAAAAACTGTTTTTT. Residues: CASSESAPGVVEKLFF.